This TCR beta chain appears in the sequencing data of a study of shared clonotypes between healthy human individuals. Whole-study findings and limits: Memory subsets generally showed smaller estimated richness than naive subsets did.

The study separated CD4+ cells into CD45RA+ naive and CD45RA-negative memory subsets. Profiling relied on immunoSEQ multiplex PCR, and the TCRdb table lists in-frame clones only, not all of them. The sample lists approximately 720,000 clones; 60% to 80% were seen once. Trimming pared 4 bases from V and 0 bases from J, leaving 8 bases between. Per germline, CDR1 SGHRS and CDR2 YFSETQ. The CDR3 extends over 14 amino acids. Turning to this clone: Its cognate antigen is unknown.

V usage is TRBV5-1 and J usage is TRBJ2-4; D is ambiguous. The source material was memory CD4+ T cells sorted from blood. Subset of the sample: CD45RA-negative fraction. The receptor comes from a woman aged 25-40 years in good health. The CDR3 protein is CASSQSLAKNIQYF. The CDR3 region has the DNA TGCGCCAGCAGCCAGTCTCTAGCCAAAAACATTCAGTACTTC.